What follows describes a single T cell receptor (beta chain). What it binds is unknown. V trimming: 0 bases; J trimming: 8 bases; junction bases outside the gene matches: 5. This CDR3 has 15 residues. Germline CDR1 and CDR2: KGHSH and LQKENI. This record comes from a study of siplizumab effects on memory and regulatory T cells. Study outcomes and limitations: Siplizumab cultures yielded proliferating Tregs whose suppressive function was not confirmed. Naive T cells looked more diverse than memory cells and looked like major alloresponse contributors. Only a minority of proliferating CD4+ or CD8+ clones had an assignable naive or memory phenotype, with roughly 75-97% lacking one.

The assay looked at about 10^5 TCR templates in each sample. Data came from immunoSEQ multiplex PCR; TCRdb stores just in-frame clones and leaves some out. The data hold about 100,000 clones, with 80% to 95% observed a single time. The chain couples TRBV18 to TRBJ2-4; 9 nucleotides align to TRBD1. The source material was non-Treg CD4+ T cells sorted from blood. The TCR sequence derives from a human donor in good health. The CDR3 DNA reads TGTGCCAGCTCACCACCCGGGACAGGGACGCACATTCAGTACTTC. It codes for CASSPPGTGTHIQYF.